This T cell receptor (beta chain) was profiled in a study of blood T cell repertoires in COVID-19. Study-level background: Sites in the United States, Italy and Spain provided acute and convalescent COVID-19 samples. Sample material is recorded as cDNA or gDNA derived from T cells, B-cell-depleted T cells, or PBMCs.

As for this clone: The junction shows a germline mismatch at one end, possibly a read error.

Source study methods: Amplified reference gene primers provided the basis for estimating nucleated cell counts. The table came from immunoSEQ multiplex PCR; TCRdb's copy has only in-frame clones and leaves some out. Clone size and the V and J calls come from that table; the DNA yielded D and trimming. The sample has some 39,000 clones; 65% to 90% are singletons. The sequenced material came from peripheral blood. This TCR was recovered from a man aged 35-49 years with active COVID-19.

CDR3: CASSPDRDHGQLQHF. The CDR3 nucleotides read TGTGCCAGCAGTCCGGACAGGGATCATGGTCAGCTCCAGCATTTT. The chain has TRBV27 and TRBJ1-5; 8 positions match TRBD1. Per the germline V gene, CDR1 is MNHEY and CDR2 is SMNVEV (reference sequence). The CDR3 has 15 residues.